There are many counts of the clone carrying this TCR beta chain. A second PCR, run for roughly 7 to 11 cycles, used a sample-barcoded 5' primer plus a J-beta primer mix. TCRdb processed the 5' RACE reads anew with MiXCR; each CDR3 protein has one entry. The sample lists about 720,000 distinct CDR3 sequences, about 20% seen once, with about 22% in the top ten. These data come from a study of blood T cells in healthy people across ages. Germline loops: CDR1 LGHNA, CDR2 YSLEER. V trimming: 0 bases; J trimming: 5 bases; junction bases outside the gene matches: 7. This CDR3 is built from 17 residues. The TCR sequence derives from a man aged 65 to 79 in good health. This rearrangement joins TRBV4-3 to TRBJ2-3; 11 bases are shared with TRBD2. The sample taken for sequencing was blood. CDR3 DNA: TGCGCCAGCAGCCAAGATACTAGCGGGAGCATTGGAGATACGCAGTATTTT. It yields the protein CASSQDTSGSIGDTQYF.